The clone carrying this T cell receptor beta chain was seen once. The sample comes from a study of blood T cell repertoires in COVID-19. Study-wide context: The origin of the acute and convalescent COVID-19 samples was the United States, Italy and Spain. From T cells, B-cell-depleted T cells, or PBMCs came the material, which was cDNA or gDNA.

As handled by the study authors: Reference gene primer amplification gave estimated nucleated cell counts. TCRdb's copy holds only in-frame clones and misses some; the assay was immunoSEQ multiplex PCR. That table is the source of V, J and clone size, and D and trimming were worked out from the DNA. The sample shows over 150,000 clones, 75% to 90% of them seen only once. V lost 5 bases, J lost 2 bases, and 15 bases lay in between. Germline CDR1 reads SEHNR; CDR2 reads FQNEAQ (reference sequence). CDR3 length equals 15 residues. The sample comprised peripheral blood. The receptor was derived from a woman older than 75 with active or convalescent COVID-19. The chain couples TRBV7-9 to TRBJ1-1; maybe TRBD1 (5 bases). The CDR3 sequence: CASSPSGGSNTEAFF. The CDR3, as DNA: TGTGCCAGCAGCCCTTCGGGGGGTAGCAACACTGAAGCTTTCTTT. Looking up the rest from reference TRBV7-9 and TRBJ1-1 gives the full variable domain: DTGVSQNPRHKITKRGQNVTFRCDPISEHNRLYWYRQTLGQGPEFLTYFQNEAQLEKSRLLSDRFSAERPKGSFSTLEIQRTEQGDSAMYLCASSPSGGSNTEAFFGQGTRLTVV.